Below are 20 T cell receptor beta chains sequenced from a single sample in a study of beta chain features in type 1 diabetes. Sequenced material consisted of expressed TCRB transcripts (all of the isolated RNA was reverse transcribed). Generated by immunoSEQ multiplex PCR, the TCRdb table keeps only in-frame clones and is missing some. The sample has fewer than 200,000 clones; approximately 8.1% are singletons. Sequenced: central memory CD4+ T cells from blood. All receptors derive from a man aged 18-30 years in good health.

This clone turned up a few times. CDR3 residues: CASSATGGWPEAFF. The CDR3 DNA reads as TGTGCCAGCAGCGCTACAGGGGGTTGGCCTGAAGCTTTCTTT. The genes are TRBV7-2 and TRBJ1-1; TRBD1 aligns across 8 bases. This CDR3 contains 14 residues. The germline V gene encodes CDR1 SGHTA and CDR2 FQGNSA. V shed 5 bases and J 6 bases; nucleotides not matched to a gene: 8.

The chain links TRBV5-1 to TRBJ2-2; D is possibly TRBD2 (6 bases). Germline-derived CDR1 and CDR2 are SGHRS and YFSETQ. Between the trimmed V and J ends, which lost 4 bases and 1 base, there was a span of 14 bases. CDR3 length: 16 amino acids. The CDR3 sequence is CASSRRLGENTGELFF. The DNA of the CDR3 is TGCGCCAGCAGCCGTCGACTAGGGGAGAACACCGGGGAGCTGTTTTTT.

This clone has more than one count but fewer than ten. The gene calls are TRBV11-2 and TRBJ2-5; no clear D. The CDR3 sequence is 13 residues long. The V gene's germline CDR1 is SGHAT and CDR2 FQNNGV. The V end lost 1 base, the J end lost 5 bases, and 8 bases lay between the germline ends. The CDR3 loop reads CASSLGQMETQYF. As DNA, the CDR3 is TGTGCCAGCAGCTTAGGACAAATGGAGACCCAGTACTTC.

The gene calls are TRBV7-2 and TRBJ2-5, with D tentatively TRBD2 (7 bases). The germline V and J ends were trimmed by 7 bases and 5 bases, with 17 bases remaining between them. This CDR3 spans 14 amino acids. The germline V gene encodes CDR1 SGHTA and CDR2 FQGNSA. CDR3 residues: CASTTWGGLETQYF. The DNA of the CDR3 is TGTGCCAGCACCACTTGGGGGGGGCTGGAGACCCAGTACTTC.

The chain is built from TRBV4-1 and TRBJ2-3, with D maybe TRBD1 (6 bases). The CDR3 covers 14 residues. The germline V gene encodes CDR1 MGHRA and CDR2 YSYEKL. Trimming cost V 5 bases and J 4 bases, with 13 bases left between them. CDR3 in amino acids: CASSYRVGADTQYF. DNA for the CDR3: TGCGCCAGCAGCTACAGGGTCGGCGCAGATACGCAGTATTTT.

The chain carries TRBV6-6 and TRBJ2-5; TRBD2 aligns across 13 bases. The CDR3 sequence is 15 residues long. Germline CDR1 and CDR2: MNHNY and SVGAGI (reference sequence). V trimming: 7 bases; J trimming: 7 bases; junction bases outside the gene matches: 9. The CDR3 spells CASTGLAGVGGTQYF. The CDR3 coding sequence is TGTGCCAGCACCGGACTAGCGGGGGTGGGGGGGACCCAGTACTTC.

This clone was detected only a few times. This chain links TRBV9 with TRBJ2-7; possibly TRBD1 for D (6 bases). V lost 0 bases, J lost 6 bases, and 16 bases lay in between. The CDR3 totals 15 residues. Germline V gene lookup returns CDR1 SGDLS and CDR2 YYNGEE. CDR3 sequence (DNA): TGTGCCAGCAGCGTAGCTCCCGACAGGTCGGGCGAGCAGTACTTC. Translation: CASSVAPDRSGEQYF.

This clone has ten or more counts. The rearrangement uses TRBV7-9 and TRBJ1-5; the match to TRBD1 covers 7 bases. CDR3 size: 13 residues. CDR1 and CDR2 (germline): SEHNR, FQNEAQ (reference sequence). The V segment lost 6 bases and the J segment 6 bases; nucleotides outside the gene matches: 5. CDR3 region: CASSWTGSQPQHF. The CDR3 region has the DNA TGTGCCAGCAGTTGGACAGGCTCTCAGCCCCAGCATTTT.

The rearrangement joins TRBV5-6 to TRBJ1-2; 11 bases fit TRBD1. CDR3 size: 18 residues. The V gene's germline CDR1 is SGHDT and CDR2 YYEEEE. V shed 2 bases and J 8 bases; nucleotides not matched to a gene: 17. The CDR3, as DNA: TGTGCCAGCAGCTTCAACCGGGACAGGGGGTCTCCCTATAAGGGCTACACCTTC. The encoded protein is CASSFNRDRGSPYKGYTF.

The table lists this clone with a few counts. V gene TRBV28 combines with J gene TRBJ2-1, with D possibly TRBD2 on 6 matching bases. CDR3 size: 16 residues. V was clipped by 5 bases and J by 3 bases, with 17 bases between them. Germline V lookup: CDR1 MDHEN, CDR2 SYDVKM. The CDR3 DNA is TGTGCCAGCAGTCATGGAGGGTCGGGCGGCTACAATGAGCAGTTCTTC. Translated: CASSHGGSGGYNEQFF.

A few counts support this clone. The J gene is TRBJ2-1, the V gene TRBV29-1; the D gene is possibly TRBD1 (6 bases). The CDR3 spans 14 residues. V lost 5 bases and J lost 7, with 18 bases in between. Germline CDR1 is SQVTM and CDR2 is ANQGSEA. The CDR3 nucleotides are TGCAGCGTTTACGACGGGACATCCCCTAATGAGCAGTTCTTC. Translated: CSVYDGTSPNEQFF.

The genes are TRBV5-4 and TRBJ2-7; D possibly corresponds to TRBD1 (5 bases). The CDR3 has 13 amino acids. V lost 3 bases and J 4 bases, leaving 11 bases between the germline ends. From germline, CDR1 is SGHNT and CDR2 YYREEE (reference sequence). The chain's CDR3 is CASSWGSRYEQYF. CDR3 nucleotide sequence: TGTGCCAGCAGCTGGGGCTCACGGTACGAGCAGTACTTC.

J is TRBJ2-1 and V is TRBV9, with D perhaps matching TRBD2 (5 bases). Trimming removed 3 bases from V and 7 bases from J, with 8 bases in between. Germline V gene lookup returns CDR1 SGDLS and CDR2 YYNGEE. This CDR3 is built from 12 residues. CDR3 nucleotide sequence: TGTGCCAGCAGCGGAAGAGGGAATGAGCAGTTCTTC. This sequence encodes CASSGRGNEQFF.

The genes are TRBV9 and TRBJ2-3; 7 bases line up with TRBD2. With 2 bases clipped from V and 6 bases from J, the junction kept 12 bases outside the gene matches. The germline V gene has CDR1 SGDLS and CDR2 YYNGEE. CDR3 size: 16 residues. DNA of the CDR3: TGTGCCAGCAGCGTCCTGAGCGGGGCGGCAGGTGATACGCAGTATTTT. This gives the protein CASSVLSGAAGDTQYF.

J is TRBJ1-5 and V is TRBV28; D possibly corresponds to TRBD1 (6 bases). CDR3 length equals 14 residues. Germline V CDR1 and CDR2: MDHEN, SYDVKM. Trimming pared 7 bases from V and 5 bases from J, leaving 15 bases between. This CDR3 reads CASTVGGRYQPQHF. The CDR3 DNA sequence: TGTGCCAGCACCGTCGGGGGGCGCTATCAGCCCCAGCATTTT.

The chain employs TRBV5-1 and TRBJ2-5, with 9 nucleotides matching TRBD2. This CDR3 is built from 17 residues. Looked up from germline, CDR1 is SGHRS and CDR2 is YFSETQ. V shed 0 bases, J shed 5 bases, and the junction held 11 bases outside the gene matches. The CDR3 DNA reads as TGCGCCAGCAGCTTGGCCGGGCTAGCGGGAACACGTGAGACCCAGTACTTC. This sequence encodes CASSLAGLAGTRETQYF.

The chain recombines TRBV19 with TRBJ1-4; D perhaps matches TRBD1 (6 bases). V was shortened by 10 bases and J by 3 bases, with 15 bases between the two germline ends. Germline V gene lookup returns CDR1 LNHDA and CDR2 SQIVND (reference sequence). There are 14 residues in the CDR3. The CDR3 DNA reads TGTGCCACCGCCTTACAGGGACCTAATGAAAAACTGTTTTTT. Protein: CATALQGPNEKLFF.

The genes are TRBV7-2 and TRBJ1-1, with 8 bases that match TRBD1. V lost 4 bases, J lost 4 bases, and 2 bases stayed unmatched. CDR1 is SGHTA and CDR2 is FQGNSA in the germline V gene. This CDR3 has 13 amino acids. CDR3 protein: CASSSGQGTEAFF. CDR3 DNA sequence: TGTGCCAGCAGCTCCGGACAGGGCACTGAAGCTTTCTTT.

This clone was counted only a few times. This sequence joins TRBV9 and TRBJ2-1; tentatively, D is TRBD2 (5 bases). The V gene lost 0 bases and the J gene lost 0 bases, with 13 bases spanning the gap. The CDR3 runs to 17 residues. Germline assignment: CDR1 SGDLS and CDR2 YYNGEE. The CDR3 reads CASSVDSGASSYNEQFF. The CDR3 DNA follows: TGTGCCAGCAGCGTAGACAGCGGCGCCAGCTCCTACAATGAGCAGTTCTTC.

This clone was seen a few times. CDR3 nucleotides: TGTGCCAGCAGTTCGGGGGGTTTCTCTGGGGCCAACGTCCTGACTTTC. Protein: CASSSGGFSGANVLTF. The chain couples TRBV28 to TRBJ2-6; 7 bases match TRBD2. Trimming cost V 4 bases and J 0 bases; bases outside gene matches: 3. Germline CDR1 and CDR2: MDHEN and SYDVKM. The CDR3 runs 16 residues.